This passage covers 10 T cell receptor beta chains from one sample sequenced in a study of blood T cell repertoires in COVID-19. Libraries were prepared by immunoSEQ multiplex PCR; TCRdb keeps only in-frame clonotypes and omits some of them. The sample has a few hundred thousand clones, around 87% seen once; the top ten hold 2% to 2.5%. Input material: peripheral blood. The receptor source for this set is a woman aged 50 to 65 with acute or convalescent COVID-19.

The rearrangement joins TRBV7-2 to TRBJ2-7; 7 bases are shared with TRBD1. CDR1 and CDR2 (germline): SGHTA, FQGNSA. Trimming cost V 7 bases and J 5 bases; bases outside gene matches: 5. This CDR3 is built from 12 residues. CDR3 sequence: CASTVTGDEQYF. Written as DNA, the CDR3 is TGTGCCAGCACCGTTACAGGGGACGAGCAGTACTTC.

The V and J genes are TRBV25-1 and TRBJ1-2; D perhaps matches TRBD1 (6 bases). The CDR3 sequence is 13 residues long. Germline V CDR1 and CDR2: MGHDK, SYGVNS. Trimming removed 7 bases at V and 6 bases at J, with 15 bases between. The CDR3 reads CASKRGIEDGYTF. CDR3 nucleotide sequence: TGTGCCAGCAAGAGGGGGATTGAGGATGGCTACACCTTC.

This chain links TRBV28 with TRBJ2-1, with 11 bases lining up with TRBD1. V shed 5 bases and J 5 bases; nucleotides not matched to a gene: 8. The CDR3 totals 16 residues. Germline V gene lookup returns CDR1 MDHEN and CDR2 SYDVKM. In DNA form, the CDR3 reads TGTGCCAGCAGTCCCCCCGGGACAGGGGGGAACAATGAGCAGTTCTTC. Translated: CASSPPGTGGNNEQFF.

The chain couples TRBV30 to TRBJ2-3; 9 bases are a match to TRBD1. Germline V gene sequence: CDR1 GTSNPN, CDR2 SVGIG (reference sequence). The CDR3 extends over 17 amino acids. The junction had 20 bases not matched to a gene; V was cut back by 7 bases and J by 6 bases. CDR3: CASSAPETGGNPDTQYF. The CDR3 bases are TGTGCCTCCTCAGCACCAGAGACAGGGGGAAACCCGGATACGCAGTATTTT.

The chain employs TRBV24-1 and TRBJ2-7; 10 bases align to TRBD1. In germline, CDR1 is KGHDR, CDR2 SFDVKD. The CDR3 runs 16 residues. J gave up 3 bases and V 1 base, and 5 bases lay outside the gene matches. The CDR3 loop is CATSDFGGTGDYEQYF. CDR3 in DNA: TGTGCCACCAGTGATTTCGGCGGGACAGGGGACTACGAGCAGTACTTC.

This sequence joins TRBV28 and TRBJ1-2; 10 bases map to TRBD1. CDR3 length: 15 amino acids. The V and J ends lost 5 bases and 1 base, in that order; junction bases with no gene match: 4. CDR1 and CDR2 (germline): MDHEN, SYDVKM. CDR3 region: CASSVTGGGNYGYTF. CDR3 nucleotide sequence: TGTGCCAGCAGTGTGACAGGGGGCGGTAACTATGGCTACACCTTC.

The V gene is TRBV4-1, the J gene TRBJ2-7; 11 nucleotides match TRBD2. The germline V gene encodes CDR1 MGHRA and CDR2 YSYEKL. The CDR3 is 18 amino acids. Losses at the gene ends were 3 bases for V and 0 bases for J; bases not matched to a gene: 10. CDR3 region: CASSQWTSGFGGSYEQYF. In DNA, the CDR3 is TGCGCCAGCAGCCAGTGGACTAGCGGGTTCGGGGGCTCCTACGAGCAGTACTTC.

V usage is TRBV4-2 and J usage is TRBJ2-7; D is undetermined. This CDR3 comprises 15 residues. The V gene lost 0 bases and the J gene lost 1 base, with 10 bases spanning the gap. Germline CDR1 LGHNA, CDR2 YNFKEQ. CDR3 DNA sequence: TGTGCCAGCAGCCAAGATCATCCCGGTTCCTACGAGCAGTACTTC. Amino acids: CASSQDHPGSYEQYF.

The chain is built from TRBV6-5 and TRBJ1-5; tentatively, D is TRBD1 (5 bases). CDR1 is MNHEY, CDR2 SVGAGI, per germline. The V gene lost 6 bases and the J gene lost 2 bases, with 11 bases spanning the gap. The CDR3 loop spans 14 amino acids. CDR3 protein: CASREGLGNQPQHF. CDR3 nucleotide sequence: TGTGCCAGCAGGGAGGGGTTGGGCAATCAGCCCCAGCATTTT.

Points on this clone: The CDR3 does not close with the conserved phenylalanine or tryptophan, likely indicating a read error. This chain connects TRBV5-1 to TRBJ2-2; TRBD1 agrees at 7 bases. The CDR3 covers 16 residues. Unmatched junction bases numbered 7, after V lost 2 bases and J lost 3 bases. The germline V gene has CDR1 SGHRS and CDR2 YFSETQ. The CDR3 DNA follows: TGCGCCAGCAGCTTTGGTACAGGGGTCGACACCGGGGAGCTGTTTCTT. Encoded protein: CASSFGTGVDTGELFL.